These T cell receptor beta chains were read from a single sample in a study of blood T cell repertoires in COVID-19. Sequencing used immunoSEQ multiplex PCR; TCRdb keeps in-frame clones, though not all of them. The sample shows about 160,000 clones, 88% of them seen only once. What was sequenced was PBMCs or T cells enriched from blood (not recorded which). The receptors were gathered from a woman in her forties or fifties who had recovered from COVID-19. Each CDR3 is given with its conserved first and last residue. A D gene is named only where the DNA matches it firmly.

V gene,D gene,J gene,CDR3 protein,CDR3 DNA
TRBV5-5,TRBD1,TRBJ1-2,CASSSTGQGSYGYTF,TGTGCCAGCAGCTCAACAGGACAGGGGAGCTATGGCTACACCTTC
TRBV5-4,NA,TRBJ1-1,CASSLAGTLSNTEAFF,TGTGCCAGCAGCTTGGCAGGTACCCTGAGTAACACTGAAGCTTTCTTT
TRBV19,NA,TRBJ1-1,CASSNQGGTEAFF,TGTGCCAGTAGTAATCAAGGGGGCACTGAAGCTTTCTTT
TRBV6-1,TRBD2,TRBJ2-5,CASSVRAGGLQETQYF,TGTGCCAGCAGTGTGCGGGCGGGGGGCCTTCAAGAGACCCAGTACTTC
TRBV18,TRBD2,TRBJ2-5,CASSPRGGDETQYF,TGTGCCAGCTCACCTCGGGGGGGCGACGAGACCCAGTACTTC
TRBV5-1,TRBD1,TRBJ1-2,CASTLTGQGSNYGYTF,TGCGCCAGCACCCTTACTGGACAGGGAAGTAACTATGGCTACACCTTC
TRBV6-2/TRBV6-3,NA,TRBJ1-5,CASSYRDIKYQPQHF,TGTGCCAGCAGTTACCGTGACATTAAGTATCAGCCCCAGCATTTT
TRBV12-3/TRBV12-4,NA,TRBJ2-3,CASSFGGDTQYF,TGTGCCAGCAGTTTCGGAGGCGATACGCAGTATTTT
TRBV29-1,NA,TRBJ2-1,CSVDRQVNNEQFF,TGCAGCGTGGATCGACAGGTTAACAATGAGCAGTTCTTC
TRBV3-1/TRBV3-2,NA,TRBJ2-1,CASSDTTVGNEQFF,TGTGCCAGCAGCGACACCACGGTTGGCAATGAGCAGTTCTTC
TRBV6-5,NA,TRBJ2-7,CASRSWRQSSYEQYF,TGTGCCAGCAGATCCTGGAGACAGAGCTCCTACGAGCAGTACTTC
TRBV28,NA,TRBJ1-2,CASTVGWEGSYGYTF,TGTGCCAGCACCGTAGGCTGGGAGGGGTCCTATGGCTACACCTTC
TRBV24-1,NA,TRBJ2-5,CATSDPASSRDETQYF,TGTGCCACCAGTGATCCAGCCTCCTCGCGGGACGAGACCCAGTACTTC
TRBV15,TRBD1,TRBJ1-5,CATSSHLGTGRNQPQHF,TGTGCCACCAGCAGCCACCTCGGGACAGGGCGCAATCAGCCCCAGCATTTT
TRBV6-5,TRBD2,TRBJ2-1,CASSSSGQSYNEQFF,TGTGCCAGCAGTTCTAGCGGGCAGTCCTACAATGAGCAGTTCTTC
TRBV5-1,TRBD1,TRBJ1-2,CASSFGGQVVYGYTF,TGCGCCAGCAGCTTCGGAGGACAGGTAGTCTATGGCTACACCTTC
TRBV12-3/TRBV12-4,NA,TRBJ2-7,CASSLGQTYEQYF,TGTGCCAGCAGTCTCGGACAGACCTACGAGCAGTACTTC